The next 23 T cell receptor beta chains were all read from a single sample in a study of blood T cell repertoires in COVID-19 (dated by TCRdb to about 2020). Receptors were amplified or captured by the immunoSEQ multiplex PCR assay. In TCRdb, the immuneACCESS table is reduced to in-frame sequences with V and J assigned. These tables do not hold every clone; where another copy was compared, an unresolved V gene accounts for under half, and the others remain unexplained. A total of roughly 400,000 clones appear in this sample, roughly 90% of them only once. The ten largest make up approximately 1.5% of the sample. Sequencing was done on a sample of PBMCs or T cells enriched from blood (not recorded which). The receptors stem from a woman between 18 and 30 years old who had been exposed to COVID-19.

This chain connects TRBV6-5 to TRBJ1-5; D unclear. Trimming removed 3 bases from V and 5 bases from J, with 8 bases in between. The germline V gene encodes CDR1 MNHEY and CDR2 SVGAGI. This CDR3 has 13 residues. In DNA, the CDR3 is TGTGCCAGCAGTTATGAGGTCCATCAGCCCCAGCATTTT. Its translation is CASSYEVHQPQHF.

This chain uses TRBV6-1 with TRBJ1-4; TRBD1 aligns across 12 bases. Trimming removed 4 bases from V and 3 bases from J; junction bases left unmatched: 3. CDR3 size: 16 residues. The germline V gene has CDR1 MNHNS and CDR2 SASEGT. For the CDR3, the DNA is TGTGCCAGCAGTGCCGGGACAGGGGGCTCTAATGAAAAACTGTTTTTT. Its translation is CASSAGTGGSNEKLFF.

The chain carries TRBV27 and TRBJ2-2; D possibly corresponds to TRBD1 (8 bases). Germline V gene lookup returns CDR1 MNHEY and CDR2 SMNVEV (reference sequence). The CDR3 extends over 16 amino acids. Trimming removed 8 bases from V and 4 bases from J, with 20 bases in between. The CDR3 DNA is TGTGCCAGCGAAGGACGGACAGGGAGGGGCACCGGGGAGCTGTTTTTT. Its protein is CASEGRTGRGTGELFF.

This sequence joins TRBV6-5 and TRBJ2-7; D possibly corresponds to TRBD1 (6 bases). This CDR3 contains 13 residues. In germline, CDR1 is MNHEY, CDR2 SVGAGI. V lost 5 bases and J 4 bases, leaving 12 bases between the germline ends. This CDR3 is CASSNRDTYEQYF. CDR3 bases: TGTGCCAGCAGTAACCGGGACACGTACGAGCAGTACTTC.

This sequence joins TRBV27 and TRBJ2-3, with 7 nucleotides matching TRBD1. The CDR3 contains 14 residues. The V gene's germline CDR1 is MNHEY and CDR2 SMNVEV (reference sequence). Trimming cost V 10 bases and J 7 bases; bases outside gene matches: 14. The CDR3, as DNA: TGTGCCACCCAGACCGGGACAGTTCCTAATACGCAGTATTTT. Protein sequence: CATQTGTVPNTQYF.

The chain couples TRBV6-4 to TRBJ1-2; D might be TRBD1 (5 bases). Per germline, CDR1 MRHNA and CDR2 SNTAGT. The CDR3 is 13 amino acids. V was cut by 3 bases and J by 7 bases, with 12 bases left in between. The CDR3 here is CASSERGQSGYTF. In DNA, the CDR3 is TGTGCCAGCAGTGAAAGAGGACAAAGTGGCTACACCTTC.

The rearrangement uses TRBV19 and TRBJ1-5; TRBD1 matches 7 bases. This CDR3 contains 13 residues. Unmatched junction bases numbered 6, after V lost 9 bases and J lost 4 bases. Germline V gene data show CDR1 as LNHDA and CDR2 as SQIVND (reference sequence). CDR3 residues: CASATGANQPQHF. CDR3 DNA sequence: TGTGCCAGCGCCACAGGGGCTAATCAGCCCCAGCATTTT.

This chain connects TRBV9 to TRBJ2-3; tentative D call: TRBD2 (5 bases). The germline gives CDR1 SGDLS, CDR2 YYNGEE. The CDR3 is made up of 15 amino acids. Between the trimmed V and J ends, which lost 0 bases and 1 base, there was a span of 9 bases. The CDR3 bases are TGTGCCAGCAGCGTAGTGGACTCCCGCACAGATACGCAGTATTTT. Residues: CASSVVDSRTDTQYF.

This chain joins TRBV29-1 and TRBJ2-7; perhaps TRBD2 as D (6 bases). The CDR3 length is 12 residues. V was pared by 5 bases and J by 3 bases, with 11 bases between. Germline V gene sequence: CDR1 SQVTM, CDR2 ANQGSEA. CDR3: CSVSKTSYEQYF. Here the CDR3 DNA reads TGCAGCGTTTCTAAGACTAGCTACGAGCAGTACTTC.

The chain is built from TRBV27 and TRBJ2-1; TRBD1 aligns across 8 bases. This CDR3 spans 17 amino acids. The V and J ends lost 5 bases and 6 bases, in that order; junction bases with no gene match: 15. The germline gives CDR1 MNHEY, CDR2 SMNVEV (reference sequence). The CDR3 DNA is TGTGCCAGCAGTCGTCCGGGACAGGCAATTCGAGGCAATGAGCAGTTCTTC. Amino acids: CASSRPGQAIRGNEQFF.

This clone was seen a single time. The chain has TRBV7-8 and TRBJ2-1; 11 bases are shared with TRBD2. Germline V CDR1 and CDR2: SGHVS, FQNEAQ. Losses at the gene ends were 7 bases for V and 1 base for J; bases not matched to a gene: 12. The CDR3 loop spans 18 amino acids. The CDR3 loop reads CASTPGASGGISYNEQFF. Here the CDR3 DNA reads TGTGCCAGCACCCCAGGGGCTAGCGGGGGGATATCCTACAATGAGCAGTTCTTC.

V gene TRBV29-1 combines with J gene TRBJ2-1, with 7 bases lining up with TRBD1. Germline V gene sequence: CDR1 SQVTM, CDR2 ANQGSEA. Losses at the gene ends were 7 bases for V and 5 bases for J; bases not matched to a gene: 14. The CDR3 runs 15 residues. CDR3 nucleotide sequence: TGCAGCGCCCCCTCCTCCAGGGGGTCAGACAATGAGCAGTTCTTC. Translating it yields CSAPSSRGSDNEQFF.

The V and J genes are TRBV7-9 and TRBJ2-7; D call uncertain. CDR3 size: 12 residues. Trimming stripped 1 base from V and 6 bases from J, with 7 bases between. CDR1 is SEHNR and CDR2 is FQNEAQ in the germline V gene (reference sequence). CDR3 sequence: CASSLGASEQYF. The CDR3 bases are TGTGCCAGCAGCTTAGGCGCGTCCGAGCAGTACTTC.

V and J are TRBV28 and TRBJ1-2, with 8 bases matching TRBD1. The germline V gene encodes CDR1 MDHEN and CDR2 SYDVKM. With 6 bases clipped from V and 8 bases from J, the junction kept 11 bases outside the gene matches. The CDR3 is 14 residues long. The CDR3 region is CASRGGQGGRGYTF. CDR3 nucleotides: TGTGCCAGCAGAGGCGGACAGGGAGGACGGGGCTACACCTTC.

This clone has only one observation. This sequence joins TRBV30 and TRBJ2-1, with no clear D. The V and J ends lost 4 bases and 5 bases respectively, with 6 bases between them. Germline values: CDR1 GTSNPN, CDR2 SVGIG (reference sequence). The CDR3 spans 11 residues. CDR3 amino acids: CAWKPDNEQFF. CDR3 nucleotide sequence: TGTGCCTGGAAACCGGACAATGAGCAGTTCTTC.

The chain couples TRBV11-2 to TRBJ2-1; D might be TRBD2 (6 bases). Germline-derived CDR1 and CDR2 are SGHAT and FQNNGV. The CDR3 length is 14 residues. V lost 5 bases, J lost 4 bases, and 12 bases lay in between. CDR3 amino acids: CASSPGDLYNEQFF. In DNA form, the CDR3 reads TGTGCCAGCAGCCCCGGGGACTTGTACAATGAGCAGTTCTTC.

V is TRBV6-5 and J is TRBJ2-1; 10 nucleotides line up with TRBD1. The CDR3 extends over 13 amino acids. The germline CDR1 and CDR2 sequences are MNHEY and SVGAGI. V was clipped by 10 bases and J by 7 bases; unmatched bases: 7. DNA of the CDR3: TGTGCCATAGGAGGACAGGGGGTTAATGAGCAGTTCTTC. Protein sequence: CAIGGQGVNEQFF.

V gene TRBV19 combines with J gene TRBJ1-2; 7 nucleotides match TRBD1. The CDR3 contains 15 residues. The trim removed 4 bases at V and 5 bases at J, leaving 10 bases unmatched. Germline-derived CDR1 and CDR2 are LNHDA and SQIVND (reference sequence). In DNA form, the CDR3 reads TGTGCCAGTAGTAGCCGGGACAGCGGGCGATATGGCTACACCTTC. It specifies CASSSRDSGRYGYTF.

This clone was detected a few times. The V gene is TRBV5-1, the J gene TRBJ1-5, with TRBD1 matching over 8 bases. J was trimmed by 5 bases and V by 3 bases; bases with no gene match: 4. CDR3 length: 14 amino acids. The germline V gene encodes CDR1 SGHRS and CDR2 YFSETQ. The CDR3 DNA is TGCGCCAGCAGCTACAACAGGGGGGATCAGCCCCAGCATTTT. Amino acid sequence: CASSYNRGDQPQHF.

The CDR3 sequence is CASSEARGNTF. For the CDR3, the DNA is TGTGCCAGCAGTGAAGCCAGGGGAAACACCTTC. The rearrangement joins TRBV6-1 to TRBJ1-2, with D perhaps TRBD1 (6 bases). This CDR3 has 11 amino acids. V was trimmed by 0 bases and J by 12 bases, leaving 8 bases between them. Germline V gene lookup returns CDR1 MNHNS and CDR2 SASEGT.

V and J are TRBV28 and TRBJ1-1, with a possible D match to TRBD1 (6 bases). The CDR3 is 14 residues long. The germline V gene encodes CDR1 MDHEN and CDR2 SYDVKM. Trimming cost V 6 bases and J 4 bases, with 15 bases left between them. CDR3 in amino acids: CASRLQGLSTEAFF. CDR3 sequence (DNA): TGTGCCAGCAGGCTACAGGGATTGAGCACTGAAGCTTTCTTT.

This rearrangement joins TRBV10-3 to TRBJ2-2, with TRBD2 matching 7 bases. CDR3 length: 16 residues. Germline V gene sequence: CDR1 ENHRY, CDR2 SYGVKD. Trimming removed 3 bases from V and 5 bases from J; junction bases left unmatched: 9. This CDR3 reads CAISDRTRRGTGELFF. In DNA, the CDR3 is TGTGCCATCAGTGATCGGACTAGACGGGGGACCGGGGAGCTGTTTTTT.

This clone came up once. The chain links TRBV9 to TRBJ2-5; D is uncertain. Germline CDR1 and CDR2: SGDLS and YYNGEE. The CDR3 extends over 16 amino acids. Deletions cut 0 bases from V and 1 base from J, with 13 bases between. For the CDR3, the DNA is TGTGCCAGCAGCGTAGCTGTAGCAACGGGCCAAGAGACCCAGTACTTC. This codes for CASSVAVATGQETQYF.